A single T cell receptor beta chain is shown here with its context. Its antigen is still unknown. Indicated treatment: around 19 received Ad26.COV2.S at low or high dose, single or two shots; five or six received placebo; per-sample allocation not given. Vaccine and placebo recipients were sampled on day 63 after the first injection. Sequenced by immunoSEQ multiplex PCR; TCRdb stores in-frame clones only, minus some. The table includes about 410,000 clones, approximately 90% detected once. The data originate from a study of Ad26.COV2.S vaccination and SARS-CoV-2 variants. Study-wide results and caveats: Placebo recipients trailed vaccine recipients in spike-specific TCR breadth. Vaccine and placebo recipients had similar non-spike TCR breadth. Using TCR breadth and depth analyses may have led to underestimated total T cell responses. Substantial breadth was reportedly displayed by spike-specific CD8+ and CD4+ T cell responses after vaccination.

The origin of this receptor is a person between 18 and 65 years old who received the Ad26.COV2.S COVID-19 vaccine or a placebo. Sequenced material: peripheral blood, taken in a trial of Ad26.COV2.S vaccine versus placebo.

The CDR3 loop is CASSSPIIGESTDTQYF. DNA for the CDR3: TGTGCCAGCAGTTCCCCCATCATAGGTGAAAGCACAGATACGCAGTATTTT. V gene TRBV27 combines with J gene TRBJ2-3; D ambiguous. Per the germline V gene, CDR1 is MNHEY and CDR2 is SMNVEV (reference sequence). Deletions cut 4 bases from V and 0 bases from J, with 17 bases between. The CDR3 totals 17 residues.